These 8 T cell receptor beta chains were sequenced from one sample in a study of T cell responses to AZD1222 COVID-19 vaccine. Generated by immunoSEQ multiplex PCR, the TCRdb table keeps only in-frame clones and is missing some. The sample includes approximately 110,000 clones, roughly 84% of them seen just once. The sequences come from peripheral blood, collected on day 0 of AZD1222 vaccination. These receptors were taken from an adult in good health.

This chain connects TRBV6-2 or TRBV6-3 to TRBJ1-6; D not certain. V dropped 3 bases and J dropped 13 bases, with 13 bases sitting between them. Germline V gene data show CDR1 as MNHEY and CDR2 as SVGEGT. CDR3 length equals 13 residues. This CDR3 reads CASSYGPKSPLHF. CDR3 nucleotides: TGTGCCAGCAGTTATGGGCCGAAGTCCCCCCTCCACTTT.

In nucleotides, the CDR3 is TGTGCCAGCAGTCTCAACTATCGACAAGAGACCCAGTACTTC. Protein: CASSLNYRQETQYF. The V call is TRBV27, the J call TRBJ2-5; unclear D gene. Germline CDR1 and CDR2: MNHEY and SMNVEV (reference sequence). The CDR3 is 14 amino acids. V shed 5 bases and J shed 2 bases, with 12 bases lying between them.

The CDR3 DNA is TGTGCCGGTAGGACAGGGGACACCGGGGAGCTGTTTTTT. Protein: CAGRTGDTGELFF. The chain couples TRBV4-2 to TRBJ2-2, with TRBD1 identical over 9 bases. The germline CDR1 and CDR2 sequences are LGHNA and YNFKEQ. Trimming cost V 11 bases and J 3 bases; bases outside gene matches: 4. CDR3 length: 13 residues.

This clone was seen a single time. V is TRBV7-2 and J is TRBJ1-1; perhaps TRBD1 as D (6 bases). The CDR3 extends over 12 amino acids. V was pared by 1 base and J by 9 bases, with 9 bases between. Germline-derived CDR1 and CDR2 are SGHTA and FQGNSA. CDR3 sequence: CASSLGGGKAFF. CDR3 DNA: TGTGCCAGCAGCTTAGGAGGGGGTAAAGCTTTCTTT.

The V and J genes are TRBV20-1 and TRBJ1-1; D call uncertain. This CDR3 region has 10 residues. CDR1 and CDR2 (germline): DFQATT, SNEGSKA (reference sequence). Trimming cost V 8 bases and J 8 bases, with 12 bases left between them. In DNA, the CDR3 is TGCAGTTCTCAGCCCGGGGAAGCTTTCTTT. Translating gives CSSQPGEAFF.

The rearrangement links TRBV5-5 to TRBJ1-1; D possibly corresponds to TRBD1 (6 bases). This CDR3 contains 15 residues. V was trimmed by 4 bases and J by 4 bases, leaving 17 bases between them. CDR1 SGHKS and CDR2 YYEKEE come from the germline V gene (reference sequence). The CDR3 DNA sequence: TGTGCCAGCAGCCATCGACAGGTCTTGCGCACTGAAGCTTTCTTT. As protein: CASSHRQVLRTEAFF.

CDR3 in amino acids: CASSLDRDRAYGYTF. CDR3 bases: TGCGCCAGCAGCCTAGACCGGGACAGAGCCTATGGCTACACCTTC. This rearrangement joins TRBV5-1 to TRBJ1-2; TRBD1 aligns across 7 bases. In germline, CDR1 is SGHRS, CDR2 YFSETQ. This CDR3 spans 15 amino acids. J was trimmed by 4 bases and V by 4 bases; bases with no gene match: 10.

The J gene is TRBJ2-7, the V gene TRBV7-2; D is uncertain. The CDR3 is 14 amino acids. The ends were cut back, 0 bases at V and 0 bases at J, with 6 bases in the middle. Germline-derived CDR1 and CDR2 are SGHTA and FQGNSA. CDR3 nucleotides: TGTGCCAGCAGCTTAGCGCATGGCTCCTACGAGCAGTACTTC. Amino acid sequence: CASSLAHGSYEQYF.